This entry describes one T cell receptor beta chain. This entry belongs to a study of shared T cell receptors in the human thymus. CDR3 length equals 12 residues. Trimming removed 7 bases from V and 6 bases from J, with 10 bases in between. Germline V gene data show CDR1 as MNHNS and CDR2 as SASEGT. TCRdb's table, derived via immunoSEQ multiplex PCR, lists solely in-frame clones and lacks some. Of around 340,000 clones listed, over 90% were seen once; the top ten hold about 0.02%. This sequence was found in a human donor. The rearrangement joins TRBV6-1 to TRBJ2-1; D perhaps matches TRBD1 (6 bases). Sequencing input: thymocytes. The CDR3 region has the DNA TGTGCCAGCAATCCAGGGGCCAATGAGCAGTTCTTC. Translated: CASNPGANEQFF.